This T cell receptor (beta chain) was observed in a study of T cell repertoires in aging, cancer and after chemotherapy. Turning to the study itself: Donor ages fell into six groups from 30 or younger up to 70 or older.

General study findings and limits: Across the chemotherapy interval, each cancer cohort showed higher median generation probability, suggesting thymic rebound.

The template was genomic DNA from peripheral blood, not RNA. V dropped 5 bases and J dropped 3 bases, with 11 bases sitting between them. CDR1 is MNHNS, CDR2 SASEGT, per germline. This CDR3 comprises 13 residues. This clonotype is judged medium-sized. Its matching antigen is unknown. TRB rearrangements spanning V, D and J were amplified using mixed TRB-A/B primers. TCRdb reanalysed the multiplex PCR reads using MiXCR and keeps one entry per CDR3 protein. The sample gives some 2,000 distinct CDR3 sequences, more than 25% of which show up once; about a third is in the top ten. The receptor was derived from a human donor with a solid tumor. The chain has TRBV6-1 and TRBJ2-7; perhaps D is TRBD1 or TRBD2 (7 bases each). The sample consisted of blood. The CDR3 DNA is TGTGCCAGCAGTCCAGGGGGGGGCTACGAGCAGTACTTC. Amino acid sequence: CASSPGGGYEQYF.